This TCR beta chain was obtained from a study of molecular identifiers for immune sequencing clone quantification. A single record per CDR3 protein comes from TCRdb applying MiXCR to the PCR reads. The sample includes some 320,000 distinct CDR3 sequences, roughly a fifth of them seen just once. The CDR3 consists of 14 residues. Germline loops: CDR1 LNHDA, CDR2 SQIVND (reference sequence). With 4 bases removed from V and 0 bases from J, the gap between germline ends came to 9 bases. This clonotype showed up many times. Sequencing was performed on naive CD8+ T cells from blood, with Jurkat cell RNA spiked in. Sample subset: FACS-sorted CD8+CD4-CCR7+CD45RA+ naive T cells. The sequence was obtained from a human donor in good health. Some libraries in this study had Jurkat cell RNA spiked in. The J gene is TRBJ1-1, the V gene TRBV19; D uncertain. The CDR3 here is CASSSWGLNTEAFF. CDR3 nucleotide sequence: TGTGCCAGTAGTAGCTGGGGTCTGAACACTGAAGCTTTCTTT.